The present TCR beta chain was sequenced within a study of blood T cells in healthy people across ages. The study's findings and limits: Across samples, TCR beta diversity tracked strongly with naive T cell percentage. More naive CD4+ cells and higher diversity were found in long-lived than in aged donors.

V lost 4 bases to trimming and J lost 0 bases, with 6 bases between them. CDR3 length: 12 residues. Germline V gene sequence: CDR1 DFQATT, CDR2 SNEGSKA (reference sequence). Through a sample-barcoded 5' primer and a J-beta primer mix, a second PCR was run for about 6 to 12 cycles. Using its own MiXCR run on the 5' RACE reads, TCRdb lists one record per CDR3 protein. The sample lists hundreds of thousands of distinct CDR3 sequences, 22% seen once, with roughly 22% in the top ten. This clonotype was recorded at least ten times. What it binds is not known. Total RNA, at least 5.5 micrograms per sample, was extracted from PBMCs.

This clonotype was sampled from a man in his 70s in good health. The chain joins TRBV20-1 to TRBJ1-1; D remains ambiguous. The sequencing input was blood. CDR3 in DNA: TGCAGTGCTACCGGGATGAACACTGAAGCTTTCTTT. Its translation: CSATGMNTEAFF.